This T cell receptor (beta chain) was retrieved from a study of early T cells in non-severe SARS-CoV-2 infection. TCRdb recomputed calls from the 5' RACE reads with MiXCR, one row per CDR3 protein. The sample lists about 110,000 distinct CDR3 sequences, over 10% occurring once. This CDR3 has 16 residues. With 4 bases clipped from V and 6 bases from J, the junction kept 9 bases outside the gene matches. Germline V gene data show CDR1 as MNHEY and CDR2 as SVGEGT. This TCR was sampled from an adult who was a healthcare worker with PCR-confirmed SARS-CoV-2 infection or an uninfected control (not recorded which). The V and J genes are TRBV6-2 or TRBV6-3 and TRBJ2-1; 10 nucleotides match TRBD2. Sequences were obtained from whole blood. The CDR3 here is CASSWASGSLVNEQFF. In DNA, the CDR3 is TGTGCCAGCAGTTGGGCTAGCGGGAGTCTTGTCAATGAGCAGTTCTTC.